Listed below are T cell receptor beta chains from one sample, sequenced in a study of blood T cell repertoires in COVID-19. Sequencing was performed with immunoSEQ multiplex PCR; in TCRdb, only in-frame clones are kept and a portion is missing. This table holds roughly 140,000 clones, 88% found once. The specimen was peripheral blood. The receptors were gathered from a woman aged 50 to 65 with acute or convalescent COVID-19. Both conserved end residues are part of each CDR3. A D gene is named only where the DNA matches it firmly. Only part of the rows carry a size: once, few, many, or a class if the clone is expanded.

cdr3_aa	cdr3_nt	clone_size	d_call	v_call	j_call
CASSQDPGFNSPLHF	TGTGCCAGCAGCCAAGATCCGGGGTTCAATTCACCCCTCCACTTT	-	-	TRBV3-1/TRBV3-2	TRBJ1-6
CASSAGASNQPQHF	TGTGCCAGCAGTGCAGGGGCCAGCAATCAGCCCCAGCATTTT	-	-	TRBV2	TRBJ1-5
CASSRTSGTEAFF	TGTGCCAGCAGCCGGACATCCGGCACTGAAGCTTTCTTT	-	-	TRBV28	TRBJ1-1
CASTQQGYEQYF	TGTGCCAGCACCCAACAGGGATACGAGCAGTACTTC	-	-	TRBV2	TRBJ2-7
CASSPGADRKNSPLHF	TGTGCCAGCTCACCTGGAGCAGACCGTAAGAATTCACCCCTCCACTTT	-	-	TRBV18	TRBJ1-6
CASSPITGELFF	TGTGCCAGCAGCCCTATTACCGGGGAGCTGTTTTTT	-	-	TRBV11-1	TRBJ2-2
CASSQSERRGYTF	TGCGCCAGCAGCCAATCGGAGCGGAGGGGCTACACCTTC	-	-	TRBV4-1	TRBJ1-2
CASSAGTSRRTDTQYF	TGTGCCAGCAGCGCCGGGACTAGTAGACGGACGGATACGCAGTATTTT	-	TRBD2	TRBV7-2	TRBJ2-3
CASSSGLAVGYTF	TGTGCCAGCAGTTCCGGACTCGCCGTCGGCTACACCTTC	-	-	TRBV6-5	TRBJ1-2
CASSQGVGRAYGYTF	TGTGCCAGCAGCCAAGGGGTGGGCAGGGCCTATGGCTACACCTTC	-	-	TRBV14	TRBJ1-2
CASSHPNRGLDGYTF	TGTGCCAGCAGCCACCCTAACAGGGGGCTCGATGGCTACACCTTC	-	TRBD1	TRBV5-6	TRBJ1-2
CASSLVDRDIGNTIYF	TGTGCCAGCAGCTTAGTCGACAGGGACATTGGAAACACCATATATTTT	-	TRBD1	TRBV7-6	TRBJ1-3
CASSIDLGPIAFF	TGTGCCAGTAGTATAGATCTGGGGCCGATAGCTTTCTTT	few	-	TRBV19	TRBJ1-1
CASRVDQGANEKLFF	TGTGCCAGCAGAGTCGATCAGGGTGCTAATGAAAAACTGTTTTTT	once	-	TRBV6-5	TRBJ1-4
CSASPTGLGETQYF	TGCAGTGCTAGTCCGACAGGGTTAGGAGAGACCCAGTACTTC	-	TRBD1	TRBV20-1	TRBJ2-5
CASSGGYSTGNTIYF	TGCGCCAGCAGCGGAGGTTATTCCACTGGAAACACCATATATTTT	few	-	TRBV5-1	TRBJ1-3
CASSSAQGNYGYTF	TGTGCCAGCAGTTCCGCACAGGGGAACTATGGCTACACCTTC	-	TRBD1	TRBV6-5	TRBJ1-2
CSASAGNSNQPQHF	TGCAGTGCTAGTGCAGGGAATAGCAATCAGCCCCAGCATTTT	-	-	TRBV20-1	TRBJ1-5
CASSLDAGSSYNEQFF	TGTGCCAGCAGCTTAGATGCGGGAAGCTCCTACAATGAGCAGTTCTTC	once	-	TRBV11-1	TRBJ2-1
CATSYLAGGSLETQYF	TGTGCCACCAGCTACTTAGCGGGGGGCTCCCTAGAGACCCAGTACTTC	-	TRBD2	TRBV15	TRBJ2-5
CASSDFGQGGQPQHF	TGTGCCAGCAGTGACTTTGGACAGGGAGGTCAGCCCCAGCATTTT	-	TRBD1	TRBV2	TRBJ1-5
CASRGQGTDTQYF	TGCGCCAGCAGGGGACAGGGGACAGATACGCAGTATTTT	-	TRBD1	TRBV10-1	TRBJ2-3
CASSMSGTSGSRYNEQFF	TGCGCCAGCAGCATGTCCGGGACTAGCGGGAGTCGGTACAATGAGCAGTTCTTC	-	TRBD2	TRBV5-1	TRBJ2-1
CAWRGGAGQGVPYNEQFF	TGTGCCTGGAGGGGGGGGGCCGGACAGGGCGTTCCCTACAATGAGCAGTTCTTC	-	-	TRBV30	TRBJ2-1
CASRRGTGSGNEQFF	TGTGCCAGCAGGAGAGGGACAGGGTCAGGCAATGAGCAGTTCTTC	-	TRBD1	TRBV2	TRBJ2-1
CSASGQGVDGYTF	TGCAGTGCTAGTGGGCAGGGGGTCGATGGCTACACCTTC	-	TRBD1	TRBV20-1	TRBJ1-2
CASSLARANEQFF	TGCGCCAGCAGCTTGGCCAGGGCGAATGAGCAGTTCTTC	-	-	TRBV5-1	TRBJ2-1
CASRGQPNQPQHF	TGTGCCAGCAGGGGACAGCCAAATCAGCCCCAGCATTTT	-	TRBD1	TRBV2	TRBJ1-5
CASSQGLVVYNEQFF	TGTGCCAGCAGCCAAGGACTAGTGGTGTACAATGAGCAGTTCTTC	-	-	TRBV3-1/TRBV3-2	TRBJ2-1
CASSTGTGLYEQYF	TGTGCCAGTAGTACCGGGACAGGGTTGTACGAGCAGTACTTC	-	TRBD1	TRBV19	TRBJ2-7
CASSQDRVEGYQPQHF	TGCGCCAGCAGCCAAGACAGGGTGGAGGGCTATCAGCCCCAGCATTTT	-	-	TRBV4-1	TRBJ1-5
CASSLGGGTGELFF	TGTGCCAGCAGTTTAGGGGGCGGCACCGGGGAGCTGTTTTTT	-	TRBD1	TRBV6-5	TRBJ2-2
CASSHTGGGSNQPQHF	TGTGCCAGCAGCCACACCGGGGGGGGTAGCAATCAGCCCCAGCATTTT	once	-	TRBV3-1/TRBV3-2	TRBJ1-5
CASSPPEGVANEKLFF	TGTGCCAGCTCACCGCCCGAGGGTGTGGCTAATGAAAAACTGTTTTTT	-	-	TRBV18	TRBJ1-4
CASSRTGSAYEQYF	TGTGCCAGCAGCCGGACCGGGTCCGCCTACGAGCAGTACTTC	-	-	TRBV7-8	TRBJ2-7
CASKEGAGNTGELFF	TGTGCCAGTAAGGAGGGGGCTGGGAACACCGGGGAGCTGTTTTTT	once	-	TRBV19	TRBJ2-2
CASSVSYGYTF	TGTGCCAGCAGTGTCTCCTATGGCTACACCTTC	-	-	TRBV2	TRBJ1-2
CASSHDKNQPQHF	TGTGCCAGCAGCCACGACAAGAATCAGCCCCAGCATTTT	-	-	TRBV3-1/TRBV3-2	TRBJ1-5
CASSSIQGTYEQYF	TGTGCCAGCAGCTCCATACAGGGGACCTACGAGCAGTACTTC	-	TRBD1	TRBV7-9	TRBJ2-7
CASSPKGSGSPDTQYF	TGTGCCAGCAGCCCCAAGGGTAGCGGGAGCCCAGATACGCAGTATTTT	-	TRBD2	TRBV7-3	TRBJ2-3
CASRATSQYEQYF	TGTGCCAGCAGGGCGACTAGCCAATACGAGCAGTACTTC	-	TRBD2	TRBV11-2	TRBJ2-7
CASSKVHRLGGQPQHF	TGTGCCAGCAGCAAAGTCCACCGCCTCGGCGGTCAGCCCCAGCATTTT	-	-	TRBV21-1	TRBJ1-5
CASSQGAGQPQHF	TGTGCCAGCAGCCAAGGGGCGGGTCAGCCCCAGCATTTT	-	-	TRBV14	TRBJ1-5
CASKPSGRAENEQFF	TGTGCCAGTAAACCCAGCGGGAGGGCAGAGAATGAGCAGTTCTTC	-	TRBD2	TRBV19	TRBJ2-1
CASSQDILGLRVNEQFF	TGCGCCAGCAGCCAAGATATATTAGGACTACGCGTCAATGAGCAGTTCTTC	-	-	TRBV4-1	TRBJ2-1
CASSFPNQGNEQFF	TGTGCCAGCAGCTTCCCAAACCAGGGGAATGAGCAGTTCTTC	-	-	TRBV13	TRBJ2-1
CSASSPTSGGAYNEQFF	TGCAGTGCTAGTAGCCCCACTAGCGGGGGCGCCTACAATGAGCAGTTCTTC	-	TRBD2	TRBV20-1	TRBJ2-1
CASSPGIQGSNQPQHF	TGTGCCAGCTCACCAGGGATACAGGGTAGCAATCAGCCCCAGCATTTT	-	-	TRBV18	TRBJ1-5
CASSQDQTRDNNQPQHF	TGCGCCAGCAGCCAAGATCAAACCCGGGACAACAATCAGCCCCAGCATTTT	-	-	TRBV4-1	TRBJ1-5
CASSQEGPRGPEAFF	TGTGCCAGCAGCCAAGAGGGGCCCAGGGGGCCTGAAGCTTTCTTT	-	TRBD1	TRBV3-1/TRBV3-2	TRBJ1-1
CAIAPGLARETQYF	TGTGCCATCGCCCCGGGACTAGCGCGGGAGACCCAGTACTTC	-	TRBD2	TRBV10-3	TRBJ2-5
CASSHMTIDYEQYF	TGTGCCAGCAGTCATATGACAATTGACTACGAGCAGTACTTC	once	-	TRBV5-6	TRBJ2-7
CASAGAFLGEQYF	TGTGCCAGCGCGGGGGCCTTCCTCGGCGAGCAGTACTTC	-	-	TRBV6-5	TRBJ2-7
CASSLGPGGSYGYTF	TGTGCCAGCAGCTTGGGGCCAGGGGGTAGCTATGGCTACACCTTC	-	TRBD1	TRBV5-6	TRBJ1-2